This T cell receptor beta chain was retrieved from a study of T cells expressing NK-cell markers. Study summary: Eight donors were sequenced, of whom seven were HCMV-seropositive, while the remaining one was HCMV-seronegative. General observations from the study: Nothing established the HCMV specificity of expanded NKG2C+ T cell clones. A handful of donors likewise had their CD3+CD56-NKG2C+ fraction led by these clonotypes.

UMI-tagged 5'RACE template switching yielded the TCR beta cDNA. TCRdb re-called the 5' RACE reads and gives one entry per CDR3 protein, without DNA. The sample totals about 460,000 distinct CDR3 sequences. As for this clonotype: Its specificity is not known.

Germline CDR1 reads MDHEN; CDR2 reads SYDVKM. This CDR3 spans 14 amino acids. V usage is TRBV28 and J usage is TRBJ1-1. The receptor's source is a woman between 50 and 59 years old in good health. The sequenced material came from blood T cells: a sorted CD56 or NKG2C T cell subset, CD4+ or CD8+ T cells, or bulk PBMC T cells (not recorded which). This chain's CDR3 is CASSPSGRPTEAFF.